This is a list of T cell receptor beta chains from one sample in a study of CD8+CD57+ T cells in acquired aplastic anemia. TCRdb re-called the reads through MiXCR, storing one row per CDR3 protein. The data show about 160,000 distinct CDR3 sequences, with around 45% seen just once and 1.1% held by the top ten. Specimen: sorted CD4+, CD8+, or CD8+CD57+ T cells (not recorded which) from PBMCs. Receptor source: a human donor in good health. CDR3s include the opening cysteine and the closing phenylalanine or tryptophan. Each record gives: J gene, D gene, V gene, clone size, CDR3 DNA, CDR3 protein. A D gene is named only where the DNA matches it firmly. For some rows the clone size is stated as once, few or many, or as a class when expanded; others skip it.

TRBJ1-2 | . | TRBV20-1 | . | TGCAGTGCTAGAGATACGGGGTCGGTGCAGGATAATGGCTACACCTTC | CSARDTGSVQDNGYTF
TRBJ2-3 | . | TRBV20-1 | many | TGCAGTGCTTCGGACAGCGACGGAGCCCATACGCAGTATTTT | CSASDSDGAHTQYF
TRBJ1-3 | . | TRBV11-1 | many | TGTGCCAGCAGCTTAGTTTTGCGGGACTCTGGAAACACCATATATTTT | CASSLVLRDSGNTIYF
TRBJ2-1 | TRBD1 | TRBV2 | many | TGTGCCAGCAGTCAACCCGGGACAGGGTTATACAATGAGCAGTTCTTC | CASSQPGTGLYNEQFF
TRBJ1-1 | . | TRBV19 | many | TGTGCCAGTAGTATAAATCTGATAGAGACTGAAGCTTTCTTT | CASSINLIETEAFF
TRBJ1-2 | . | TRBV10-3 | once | TGTGCCATCAGTGAGTCGGCGGGATCTAACTATGGCTACGCCTTC | CAISESAGSNYGYAF
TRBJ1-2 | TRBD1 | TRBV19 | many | TGTGCCAGTAGGAGCGGACAGGGTAACTATGGCTACACCTTC | CASRSGQGNYGYTF
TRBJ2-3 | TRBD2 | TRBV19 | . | TGTGCCGGTTGGAGCGGGGACCCGAGCACAGATACGCAGTATTTT | CAGWSGDPSTDTQYF
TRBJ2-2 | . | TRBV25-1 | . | TGTGCCAGCAGTGATCTTTACAGGGATGGTGGAACCGGGGAGCTGTTTTTT | CASSDLYRDGGTGELFF
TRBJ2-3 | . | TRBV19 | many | TGTGCCAGTAGTATAGGAACTAGCACAGATACGCAGTATTTT | CASSIGTSTDTQYF
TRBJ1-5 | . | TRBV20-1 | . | TGCAGTGCTAGAGATGAGGCGGGACGTCTCCAGCATTTT | CSARDEAGRLQHF
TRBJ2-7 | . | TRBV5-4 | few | TGTGCCAGCAGCTCGGGCGGAACAACCTACGAGCAGTACTTC | CASSSGGTTYEQYF
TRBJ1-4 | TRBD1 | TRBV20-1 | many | TGCAGTGCTAGAGACAACCTAGGGACAGCGTATGAAAAACTGTTTTTT | CSARDNLGTAYEKLFF
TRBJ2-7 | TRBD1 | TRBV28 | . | TGTGCCAGCAGTTTAGGTGGCAGGGGGTACGACGAGCAGTACTTC | CASSLGGRGYDEQYF
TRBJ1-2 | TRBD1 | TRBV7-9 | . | TGTGCCAGCAGCTCTAGGACAGGGTATGGCTACACCTTC | CASSSRTGYGYTF
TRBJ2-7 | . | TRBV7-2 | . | TGTGCCAGCAGCCCCCTTGCTAGTAGTTTCTACGAGCAGTACTTC | CASSPLASSFYEQYF
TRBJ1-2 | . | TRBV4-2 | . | TGTGCCAGCAGCCAAGATAGGGACCAACTTGGCTACACCTTC | CASSQDRDQLGYTF
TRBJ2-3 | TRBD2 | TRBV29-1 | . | TGCAGCGTTGAAGATCGTACTAGCGGGGGCACAGATACGCAGTATTTT | CSVEDRTSGGTDTQYF
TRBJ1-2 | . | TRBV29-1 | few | TGCAGCGTTGCTATACCGAGTTATGGCTACACCTTC | CSVAIPSYGYTF
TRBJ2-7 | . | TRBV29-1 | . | TGCAGCGTTGACACGGAGACCTACGAGCAGTACTTC | CSVDTETYEQYF
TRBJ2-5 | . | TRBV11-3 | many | TGTGCCAGCAGCTTAGCGGAGCGGGAGACCCAGTACTTC | CASSLAERETQYF
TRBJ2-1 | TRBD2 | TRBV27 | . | TGTGCCAGCAGTTTAAGTCGTACTAGCGGATACTCCTACAATGAGCAGTTCTTC | CASSLSRTSGYSYNEQFF
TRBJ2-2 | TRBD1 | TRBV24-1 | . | TGTGCCACCAGTGATCGACGACAGGGGAACACCGGGGAGCTGTTTTTT | CATSDRRQGNTGELFF
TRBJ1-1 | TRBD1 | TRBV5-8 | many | TGTGCCAGCAGCGCAACAGGGGTAGCTTCTGAAGCTTTCTTT | CASSATGVASEAFF
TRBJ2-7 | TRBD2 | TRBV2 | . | TGTGCCAGCAGAGCGGGAGTCGGCGAGCAGTACTTC | CASRAGVGEQYF
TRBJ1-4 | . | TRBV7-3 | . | TGTGCCAGCAGCTCCGGGACAATGGGGGAAAAACTGTTTTTT | CASSSGTMGEKLFF
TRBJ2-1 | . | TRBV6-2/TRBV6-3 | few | TGTGCCAGCAGCACGACAGCCTGGACCTACAATGAGCAGTTCTTC | CASSTTAWTYNEQFF
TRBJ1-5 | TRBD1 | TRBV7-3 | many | TGTGCCAGCAGCTCCACAGGGGGACAGCCCCAGCATTTT | CASSSTGGQPQHF
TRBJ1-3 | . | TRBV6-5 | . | TGTGCCAGCAGTTACCCAGGGGAAACCATATATTTT | CASSYPGETIYF
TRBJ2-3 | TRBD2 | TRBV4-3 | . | TGCGCCAGCAGCCTCACGGGACTAGCTGATACGCAGTATTTT | CASSLTGLADTQYF
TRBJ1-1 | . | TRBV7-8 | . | TGTGCCAGCAGCTTAGCAGGGGTGAACACTGAAGCTTTCTTT | CASSLAGVNTEAFF
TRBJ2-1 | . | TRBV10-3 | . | TGTGCCATCAGTTTCCAGGACTCCGGTGGCTACAATGAGCAGTTCTTC | CAISFQDSGGYNEQFF
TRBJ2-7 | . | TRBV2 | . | TGTGCCAGCAGCTTCAGAAGCAGGGGTTACGAGCAGTACTTC | CASSFRSRGYEQYF
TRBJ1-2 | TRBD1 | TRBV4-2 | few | TGTGCCAGCAGCCCGGGGGGGAGTAAAGGACAGGGGTTGTATGGCTACACCTTC | CASSPGGSKGQGLYGYTF
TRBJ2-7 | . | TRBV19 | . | TGTGCCAGTAGTGGCACACCTTCCTACGAGCAGTACTTC | CASSGTPSYEQYF
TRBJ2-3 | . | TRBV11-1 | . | TGTGCCAGCAGCCACCACTCCCCCGTCACAGATACGCAGTATTTT | CASSHHSPVTDTQYF
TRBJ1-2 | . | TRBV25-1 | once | TGTGCCAGCAGTGAGCAGGGAACCGGCTATGGCTACACCTTC | CASSEQGTGYGYTF
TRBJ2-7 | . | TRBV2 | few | TGTGCCAGCAGAATAACTAGCGAGCAGTACTTC | CASRITSEQYF
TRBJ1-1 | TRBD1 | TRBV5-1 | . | TGCGCCAGCAGCTTGGAATGGGACAGACGTGAAGCTTTCTTT | CASSLEWDRREAFF
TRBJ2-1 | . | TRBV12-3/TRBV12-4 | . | TGTGCCAGCAGTTTACCTAGTACCTACAATGAGCAGTTCTTC | CASSLPSTYNEQFF
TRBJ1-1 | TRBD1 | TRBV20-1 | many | TGCAGTGCTAGAGTAGGGACAGCAAACACTGAAGCTTTCTTT | CSARVGTANTEAFF
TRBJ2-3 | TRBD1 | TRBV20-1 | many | TGCAGTTCCGTTCAGGGGGCAGGGGTAGATACGCAGTATTTT | CSSVQGAGVDTQYF
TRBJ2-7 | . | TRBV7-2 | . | TGTGCCAGCAGCTTAGCTGTCGGGAGTATCGAGCAGTACTTC | CASSLAVGSIEQYF
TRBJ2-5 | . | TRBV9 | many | TGTGCCAGCAGCGTAGGACCTCAAGAGACCCAGTACTTC | CASSVGPQETQYF